These 4 T cell receptor beta chains originate from one sample sequenced in a study of CD8 T cells in ankylosing spondylitis. TCRdb itself ran the 5' RACE reads through MiXCR, one entry per CDR3 protein. Of 340,000 or so distinct CDR3 sequences listed, roughly 14% were seen once; the top ten hold roughly 0.99%. Material: blood, either unsorted or a sorted T cell fraction (not recorded which). These receptors were obtained from a male donor with ankylosing spondylitis or in good health (not recorded which).

This clonotype was seen ten or more times. V and J are TRBV29-1 and TRBJ1-1; D is unclear. There are 14 residues in the CDR3. V dropped 4 bases and J dropped 5 bases, with 17 bases sitting between them. In germline, CDR1 is SQVTM, CDR2 ANQGSEA. CDR3 residues: CSVGPTGRGTEAFF. The CDR3 DNA is TGCAGCGTTGGTCCGACGGGAAGAGGAACTGAAGCTTTCTTT.

The V call is TRBV29-1, the J call TRBJ1-1, with D perhaps TRBD1 (5 bases). V lost 5 bases and J lost 2, with 9 bases in between. CDR3 length equals 12 residues. The germline V gene has CDR1 SQVTM and CDR2 ANQGSEA. The CDR3 DNA reads as TGCAGCGTTTGGGACCGCAACACTGAAGCTTTCTTT. It encodes CSVWDRNTEAFF.

This clonotype was detected ten times or more. The V call is TRBV12-3 or TRBV12-4, the J call TRBJ1-5; tentative D call: TRBD1 (5 bases). Trimming cost V 3 bases and J 2 bases, with 11 bases left between them. This CDR3 is built from 15 residues. CDR3 DNA sequence: TGTGCCAGCAGTTTCGAGGGGAGAGGCAATCAGCCCCAGCATTTT. It translates to CASSFEGRGNQPQHF.

The rearrangement joins TRBV3-1 to TRBJ2-7; no reliable D call. The CDR3 has 13 residues. The V end was cut by 1 base, the J end by 2 bases, with 6 bases between. Germline assignment: CDR1 LGHDT and CDR2 YNNKEL (reference sequence). CDR3: CASSQGAPYEQYF. The DNA for the CDR3 is TGTGCCAGCAGCCAAGGCGCCCCCTACGAGCAGTACTTC.